One T cell receptor (beta chain) is described in this entry. CDR3 length: 15 residues. The germline CDR1 and CDR2 sequences are LNHDA and SQIVND (reference sequence). The V and J ends lost 1 base and 5 bases respectively, with 14 bases between them. This sample stems from a study of control samples from healthy donors and cancer patients. Profiling relied on immunoSEQ multiplex PCR, and the TCRdb table lists in-frame clones only, not all of them. The table has over 100,000 clones, more than 85% seen once. The sequence came from a woman aged 50 to 60 in good health. The rearrangement joins TRBV19 to TRBJ1-1; D is unresolved. Material for sequencing was blood. As DNA, the CDR3 is TGTGCCAGTAGTATAGGAGGCGGCGGGAGGACTGAAGCTTTCTTT. Translating it yields CASSIGGGGRTEAFF.